The following is a TCR beta chain sequence with its context. These data come from a study of tumor-infiltrating lymphocytes in oesophageal squamous cell carcinoma. TCRdb processed the PCR reads anew with MiXCR; each CDR3 protein has one entry. The data contain 9,000 or so distinct CDR3 sequences, 60% to 70% of them singletons. The germline V gene encodes CDR1 SGHRS and CDR2 YFSETQ. Trimming cost V 0 bases and J 3 bases, with 16 bases left between them. The CDR3 consists of 17 residues. This sequence was found in a female donor with esophageal squamous cell carcinoma. V and J are TRBV5-1 and TRBJ2-1, with D possibly matching TRBD1 (6 bases). What was sequenced was esophageal tumor tissue. The CDR3 loop reads CASSLAVVPGVYNEQFF. In nucleotides, the CDR3 is TGCGCCAGCAGCTTGGCCGTAGTCCCAGGGGTCTACAATGAGCAGTTCTTC.